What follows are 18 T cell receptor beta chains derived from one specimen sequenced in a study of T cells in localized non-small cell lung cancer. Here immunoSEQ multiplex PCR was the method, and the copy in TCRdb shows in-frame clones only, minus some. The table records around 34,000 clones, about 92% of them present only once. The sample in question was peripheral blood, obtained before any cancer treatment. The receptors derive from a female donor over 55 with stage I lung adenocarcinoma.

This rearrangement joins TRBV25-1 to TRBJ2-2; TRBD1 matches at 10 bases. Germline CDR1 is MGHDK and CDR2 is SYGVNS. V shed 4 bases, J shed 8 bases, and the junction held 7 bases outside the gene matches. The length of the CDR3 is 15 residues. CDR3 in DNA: TGTGCCAGCAGTGGGGACAGGGGCCGATTGGGGGAGCTGTTTTTT. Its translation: CASSGDRGRLGELFF.

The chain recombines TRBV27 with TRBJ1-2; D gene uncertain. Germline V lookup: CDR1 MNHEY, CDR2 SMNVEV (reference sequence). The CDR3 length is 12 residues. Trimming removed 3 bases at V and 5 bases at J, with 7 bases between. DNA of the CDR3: TGTGCCAGCAGTTTTAATGGATATGGCTACACCTTC. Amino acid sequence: CASSFNGYGYTF.

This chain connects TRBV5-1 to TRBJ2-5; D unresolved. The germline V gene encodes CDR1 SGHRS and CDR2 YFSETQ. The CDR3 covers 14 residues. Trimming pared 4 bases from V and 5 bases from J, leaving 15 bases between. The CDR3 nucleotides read TGCGCCAGCAGCCTCGGAGATACCAGGGAGACCCAGTACTTC. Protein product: CASSLGDTRETQYF.

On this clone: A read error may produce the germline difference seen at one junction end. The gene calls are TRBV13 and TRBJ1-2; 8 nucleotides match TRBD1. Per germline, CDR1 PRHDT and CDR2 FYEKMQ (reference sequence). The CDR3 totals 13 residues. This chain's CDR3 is CASSLGTGVLYTF. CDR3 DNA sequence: TGTGCCAGCAGCCTAGGGACAGGCGTACTCTACACCTTC.

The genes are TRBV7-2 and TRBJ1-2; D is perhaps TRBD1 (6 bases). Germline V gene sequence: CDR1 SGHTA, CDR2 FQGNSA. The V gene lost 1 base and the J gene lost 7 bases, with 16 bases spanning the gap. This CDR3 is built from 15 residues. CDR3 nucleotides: TGTGCCAGCAGCTTAGATAGAGGGGGGGGCGTTGGCTACACCTTC. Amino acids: CASSLDRGGGVGYTF.

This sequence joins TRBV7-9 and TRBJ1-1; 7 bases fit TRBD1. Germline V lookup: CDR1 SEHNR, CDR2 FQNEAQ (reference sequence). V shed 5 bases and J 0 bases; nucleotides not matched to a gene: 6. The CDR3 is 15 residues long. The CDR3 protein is CASSKTTGMNTEAFF. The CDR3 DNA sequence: TGTGCCAGCAGCAAAACGACAGGGATGAACACTGAAGCTTTCTTT.

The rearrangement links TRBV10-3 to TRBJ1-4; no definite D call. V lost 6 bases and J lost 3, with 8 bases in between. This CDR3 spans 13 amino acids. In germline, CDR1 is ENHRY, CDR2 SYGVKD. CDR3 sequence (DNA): TGTGCCATCAGAACGGACCCTAATGAAAAACTGTTTTTT. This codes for CAIRTDPNEKLFF.

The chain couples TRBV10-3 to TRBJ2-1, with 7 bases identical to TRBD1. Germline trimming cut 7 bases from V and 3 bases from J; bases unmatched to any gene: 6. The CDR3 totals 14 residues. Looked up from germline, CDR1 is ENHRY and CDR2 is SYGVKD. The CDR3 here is CAIKGTENYNEQFF. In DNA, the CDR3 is TGTGCCATCAAGGGGACAGAGAACTACAATGAGCAGTTCTTC.

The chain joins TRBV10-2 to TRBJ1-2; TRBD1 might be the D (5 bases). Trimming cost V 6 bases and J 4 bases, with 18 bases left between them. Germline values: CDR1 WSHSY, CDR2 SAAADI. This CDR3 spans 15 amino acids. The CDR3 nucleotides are TGCGCCAGCAGGGGGGGGATAGAGTTCACCTATGGCTACACCTTC. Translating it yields CASRGGIEFTYGYTF.

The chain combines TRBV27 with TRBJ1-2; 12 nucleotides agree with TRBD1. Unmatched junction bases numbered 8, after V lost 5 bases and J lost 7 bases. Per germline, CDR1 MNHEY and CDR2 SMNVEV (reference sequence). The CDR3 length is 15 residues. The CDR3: CASSRPGQGAPGYTF. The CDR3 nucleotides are TGTGCCAGCAGTCGCCCGGGACAGGGGGCGCCTGGCTACACCTTC.

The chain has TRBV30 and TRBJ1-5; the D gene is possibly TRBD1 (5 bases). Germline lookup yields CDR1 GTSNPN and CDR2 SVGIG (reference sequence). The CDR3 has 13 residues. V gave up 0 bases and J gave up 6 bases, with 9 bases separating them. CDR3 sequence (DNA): TGTGCCTGGAGTGTACACGGGGCTCAGCCCCAGCATTTT. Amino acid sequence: CAWSVHGAQPQHF.

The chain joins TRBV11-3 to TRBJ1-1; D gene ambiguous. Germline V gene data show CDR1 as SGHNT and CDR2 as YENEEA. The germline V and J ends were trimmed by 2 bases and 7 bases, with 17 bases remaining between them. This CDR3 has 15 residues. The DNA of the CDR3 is TGTGCCAGCAGCTTAACTACAGCCTTAAGAAATGAAGCTTTCTTT. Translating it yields CASSLTTALRNEAFF.

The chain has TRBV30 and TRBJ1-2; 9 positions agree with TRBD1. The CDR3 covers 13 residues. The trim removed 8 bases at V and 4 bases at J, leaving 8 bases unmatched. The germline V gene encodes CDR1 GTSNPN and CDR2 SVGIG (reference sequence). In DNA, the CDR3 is TGTGCCGGAACAGGGGGCCGGGGCTATGGCTACACCTTC. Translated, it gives CAGTGGRGYGYTF.

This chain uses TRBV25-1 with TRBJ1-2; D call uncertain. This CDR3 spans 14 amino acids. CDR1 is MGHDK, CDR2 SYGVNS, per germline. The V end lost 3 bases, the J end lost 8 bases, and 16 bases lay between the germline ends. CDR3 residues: CASSESAYRVGYTF. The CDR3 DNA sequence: TGTGCCAGCAGTGAGTCTGCATATCGGGTAGGCTACACCTTC.

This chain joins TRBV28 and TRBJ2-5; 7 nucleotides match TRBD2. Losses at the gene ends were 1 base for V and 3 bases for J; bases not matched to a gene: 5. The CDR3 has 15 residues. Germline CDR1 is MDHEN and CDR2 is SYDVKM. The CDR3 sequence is CASSLSRREKETQYF. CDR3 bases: TGTGCCAGCAGTTTATCGAGGCGGGAGAAAGAGACCCAGTACTTC.

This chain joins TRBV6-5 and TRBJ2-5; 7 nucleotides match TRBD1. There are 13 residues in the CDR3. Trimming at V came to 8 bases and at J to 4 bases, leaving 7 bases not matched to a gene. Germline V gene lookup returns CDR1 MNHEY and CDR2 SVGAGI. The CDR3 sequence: CASSQGWLETQYF. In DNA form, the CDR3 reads TGTGCCAGCTCACAGGGGTGGTTAGAGACCCAGTACTTC.

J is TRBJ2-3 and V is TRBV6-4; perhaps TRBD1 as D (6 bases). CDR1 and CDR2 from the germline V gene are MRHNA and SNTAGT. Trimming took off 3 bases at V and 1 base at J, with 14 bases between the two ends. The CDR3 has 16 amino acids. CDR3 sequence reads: CASSESKGDRTDTQYF. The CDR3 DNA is TGTGCCAGCAGTGAGAGTAAGGGGGACCGCACAGATACGCAGTATTTT.

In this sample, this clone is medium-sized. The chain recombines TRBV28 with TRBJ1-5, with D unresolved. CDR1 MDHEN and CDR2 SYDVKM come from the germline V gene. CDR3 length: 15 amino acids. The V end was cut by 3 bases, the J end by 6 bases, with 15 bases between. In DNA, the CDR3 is TGTGCCAGCAGTTTCGAGGAGGAGAAGGTTCAGCCCCAGCATTTT. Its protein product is CASSFEEEKVQPQHF.